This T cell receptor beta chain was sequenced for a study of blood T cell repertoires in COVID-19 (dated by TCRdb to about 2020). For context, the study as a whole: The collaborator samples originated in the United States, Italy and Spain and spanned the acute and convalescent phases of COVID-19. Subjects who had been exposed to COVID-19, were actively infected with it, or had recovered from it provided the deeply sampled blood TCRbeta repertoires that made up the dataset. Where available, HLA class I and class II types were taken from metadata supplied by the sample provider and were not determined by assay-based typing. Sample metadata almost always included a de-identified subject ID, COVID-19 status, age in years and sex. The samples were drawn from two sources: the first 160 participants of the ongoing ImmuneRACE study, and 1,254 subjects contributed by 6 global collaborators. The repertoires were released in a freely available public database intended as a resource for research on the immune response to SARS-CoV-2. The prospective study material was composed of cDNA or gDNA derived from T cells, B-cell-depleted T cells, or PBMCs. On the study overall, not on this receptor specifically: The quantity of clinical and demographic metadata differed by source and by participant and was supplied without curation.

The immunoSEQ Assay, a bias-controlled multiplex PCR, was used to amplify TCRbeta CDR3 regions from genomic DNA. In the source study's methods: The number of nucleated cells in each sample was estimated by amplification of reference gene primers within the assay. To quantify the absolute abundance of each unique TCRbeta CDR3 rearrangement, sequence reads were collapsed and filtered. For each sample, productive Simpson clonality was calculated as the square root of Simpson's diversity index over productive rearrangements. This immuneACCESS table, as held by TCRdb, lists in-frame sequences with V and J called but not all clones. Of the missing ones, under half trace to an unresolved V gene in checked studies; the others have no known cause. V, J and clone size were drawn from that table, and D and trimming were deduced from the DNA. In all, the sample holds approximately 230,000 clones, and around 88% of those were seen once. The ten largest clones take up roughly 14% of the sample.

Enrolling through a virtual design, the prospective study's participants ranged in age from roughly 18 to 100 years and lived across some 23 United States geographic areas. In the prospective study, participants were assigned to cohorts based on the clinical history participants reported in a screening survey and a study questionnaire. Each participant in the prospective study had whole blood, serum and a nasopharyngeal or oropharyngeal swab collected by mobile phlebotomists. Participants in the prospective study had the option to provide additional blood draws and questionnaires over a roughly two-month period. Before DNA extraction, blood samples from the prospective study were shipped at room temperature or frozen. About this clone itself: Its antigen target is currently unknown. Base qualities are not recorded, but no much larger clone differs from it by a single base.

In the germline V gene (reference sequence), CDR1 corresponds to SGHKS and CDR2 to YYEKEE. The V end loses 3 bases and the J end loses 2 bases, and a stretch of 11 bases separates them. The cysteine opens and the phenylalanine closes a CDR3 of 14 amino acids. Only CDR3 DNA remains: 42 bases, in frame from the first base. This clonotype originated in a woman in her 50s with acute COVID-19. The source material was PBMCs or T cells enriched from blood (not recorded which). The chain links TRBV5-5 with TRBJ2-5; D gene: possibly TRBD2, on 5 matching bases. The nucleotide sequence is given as TGTGCCAGCAGCTCAGTCCAGCGGCAAGAGACCCAGTACTTC. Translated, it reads CASSSVQRQETQYF.